The source of this TCR beta chain is a study of graft-versus-host responses after intestinal transplantation. Study at large: Recipients were all induced with anti-thymocyte globulin, then given tacrolimus and steroids for about three years.

Sequencing was performed with immunoSEQ multiplex PCR; in TCRdb, only in-frame clones are kept and a portion is missing. The data contain 15,000 or so clones, around three quarters of them singletons. Germline V gene sequence: CDR1 SEHNR, CDR2 FQNEAQ (reference sequence). Trimming shortened V by 0 bases and J by 2 bases, and 10 bases separated the two germline ends. The CDR3 has 15 amino acids. Lamina propria and intraepithelial lymphocytes were released by processing graft tissue. This receptor was obtained from a human patient who received an intestinal transplant, so some T cells may come from the graft donor. Here the sequenced sample was ileum tissue, taken roughly 26 days after intestinal transplant. This chain connects TRBV7-9 to TRBJ1-2; no firm D call. Here the CDR3 reads CASSLAADLNYGYTF. CDR3 DNA sequence: TGTGCCAGCAGCTTAGCCGCAGACTTAAACTATGGCTACACCTTC. The full variable domain, with the rest looked up from reference TRBV7-9 and TRBJ1-2, is DTGVSQNPRHKITKRGQNVTFRCDPISEHNRLYWYRQTLGQGPEFLTYFQNEAQLEKSRLLSDRFSAERPKGSFSTLEIQRTEQGDSAMYLCASSLAADLNYGYTFGSGTRLTVV.